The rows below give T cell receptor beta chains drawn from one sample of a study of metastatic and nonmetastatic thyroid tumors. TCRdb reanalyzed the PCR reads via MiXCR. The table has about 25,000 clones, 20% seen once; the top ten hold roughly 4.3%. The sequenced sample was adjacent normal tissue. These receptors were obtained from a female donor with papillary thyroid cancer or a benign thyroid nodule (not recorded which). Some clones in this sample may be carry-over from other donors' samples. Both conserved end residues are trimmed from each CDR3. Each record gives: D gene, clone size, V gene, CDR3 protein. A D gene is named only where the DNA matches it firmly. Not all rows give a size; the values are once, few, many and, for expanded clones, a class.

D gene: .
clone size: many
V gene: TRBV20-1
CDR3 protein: SASPLQRNQETQY

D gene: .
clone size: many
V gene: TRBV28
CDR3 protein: ASSLDSTYEQY

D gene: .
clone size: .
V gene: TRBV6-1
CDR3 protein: ASATNRDPSYNEQF

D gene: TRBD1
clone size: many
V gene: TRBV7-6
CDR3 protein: ASSVSSGGPTNQPQH

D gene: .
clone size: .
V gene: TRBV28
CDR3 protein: ASSLGSGTVGDGYT

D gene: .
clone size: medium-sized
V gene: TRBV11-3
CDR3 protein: ASSFQGIEGYT

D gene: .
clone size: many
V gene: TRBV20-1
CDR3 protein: SISGTNYNEQF

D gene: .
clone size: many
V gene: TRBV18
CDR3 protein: ASSPPSRRETQY

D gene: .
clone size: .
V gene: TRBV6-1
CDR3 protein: ASSLRGAEAF

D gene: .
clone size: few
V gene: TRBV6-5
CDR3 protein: ASSYGGTRDEQY

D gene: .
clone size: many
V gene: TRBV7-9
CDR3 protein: ASSLAGVGEQY

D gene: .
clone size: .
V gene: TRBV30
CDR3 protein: AWSGTLGGRSPLH

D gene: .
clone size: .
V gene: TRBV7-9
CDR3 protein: ASSWGVTEDL

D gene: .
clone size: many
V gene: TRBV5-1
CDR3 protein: ASSLGVGAYLGDEQF

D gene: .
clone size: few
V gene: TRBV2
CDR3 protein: ASSPIEGPDTQY

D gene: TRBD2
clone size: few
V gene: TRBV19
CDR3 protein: ASSFGLGPYNEQF

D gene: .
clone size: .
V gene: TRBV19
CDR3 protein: ASNSIDTEAF

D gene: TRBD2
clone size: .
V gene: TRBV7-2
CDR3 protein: ASSLQAREGVRETQY

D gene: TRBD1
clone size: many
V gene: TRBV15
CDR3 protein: ATSRDRGRDYGYT

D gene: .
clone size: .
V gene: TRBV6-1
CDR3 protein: ASSDFAGRKLF

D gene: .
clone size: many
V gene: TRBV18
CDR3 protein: ASSPSDSRGYT

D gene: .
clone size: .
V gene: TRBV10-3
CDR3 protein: AISQSPQGCYT

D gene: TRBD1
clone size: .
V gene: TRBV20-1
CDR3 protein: SASGTGVNNSPLN

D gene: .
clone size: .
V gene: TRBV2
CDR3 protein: ASSDLWTQY

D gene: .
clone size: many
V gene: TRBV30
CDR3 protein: AWSVPREGYT

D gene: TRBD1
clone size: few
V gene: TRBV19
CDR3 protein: ASSIRQGAEGYT

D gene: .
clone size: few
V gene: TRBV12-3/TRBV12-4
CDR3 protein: AVGHPNYGYT

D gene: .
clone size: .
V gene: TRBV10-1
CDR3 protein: ASSAGNTGELF

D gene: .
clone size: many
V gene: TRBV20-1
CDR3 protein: SARDWGFFSGNTIY

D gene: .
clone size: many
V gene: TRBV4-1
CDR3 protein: ASSQDRGTEAF

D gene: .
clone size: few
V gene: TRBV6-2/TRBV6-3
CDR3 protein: ASRGRGRIDNDNYGYT

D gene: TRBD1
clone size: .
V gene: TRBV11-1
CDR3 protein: ASRSDRFSGDNVLT

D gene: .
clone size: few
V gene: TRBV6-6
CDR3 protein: ASGYESPPYNEQF

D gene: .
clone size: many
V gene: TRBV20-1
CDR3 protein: SARDGGNIQY

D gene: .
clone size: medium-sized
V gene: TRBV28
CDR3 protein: ASSLGWGVIYEQY

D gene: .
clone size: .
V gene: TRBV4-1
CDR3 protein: ASSQDFGWARKTDTQY

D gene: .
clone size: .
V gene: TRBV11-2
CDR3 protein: ASSIRTCPYNEQF

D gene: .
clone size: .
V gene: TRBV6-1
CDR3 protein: ASSEMWSEQY